This TCR beta chain was retrieved from a study of blood T cell repertoires in COVID-19. Across the whole study: Sources were T cells, B-cell-depleted T cells, or PBMCs; the material itself was cDNA or gDNA.

The length of the CDR3 is 16 residues. V lost 4 bases, J lost 0 bases, and 13 bases lay in between. From germline, CDR1 is SEHNR and CDR2 FQNEAQ (reference sequence). This clone was seen more than once but under ten times. Libraries were prepared by immunoSEQ multiplex PCR; TCRdb keeps only in-frame clonotypes and omits some of them. This table has about 260,000 clones, about 90% appearing once. The source of this sequence is a woman aged 40 to 50 who had recovered from COVID-19. The V gene is TRBV7-9, the J gene TRBJ1-3; D may be TRBD1 (6 bases). The sample taken for sequencing was peripheral blood. This CDR3 is CASSYQQGVSGNTIYF. The CDR3 DNA follows: TGTGCCAGCAGCTATCAACAGGGCGTCTCTGGAAACACCATATATTTT. Drawing the rest from reference TRBV7-9 and TRBJ1-3, the complete variable domain is DTGVSQNPRHKITKRGQNVTFRCDPISEHNRLYWYRQTLGQGPEFLTYFQNEAQLEKSRLLSDRFSAERPKGSFSTLEIQRTEQGDSAMYLCASSYQQGVSGNTIYFGEGSWLTVV.